This TCR beta chain appears in the sequencing data of a study of CD8 T cells in Susac syndrome. Study conclusions and caveats: The total CD8+ repertoires yielded sixteen Susac-specific public clones and the CD8+ TEMRA repertoires yielded a few.

Trimming took 7 bases from V and 0 from J, leaving 10 bases between them. Germline-derived CDR1 and CDR2 are MNHEY and SMNVEV (reference sequence). The CDR3 length is 14 residues. An input of about 0.5 to 1 ug of RNA was subjected to reverse transcription using random hexamers. Amplification of TCR beta CDR3 was carried out by immunoSEQ multiplex PCR, which covered 54 Vbeta and 13 Jbeta segments. Each CDR3 protein gets one entry after TCRdb re-called the immunoSEQ multiplex PCR reads with MiXCR. The sample consists of fewer than 85,000 distinct CDR3 sequences, approximately 95% of them appearing once. A remark on this clonotype: The antigen is unknown.

The TCR was taken from a human donor with Susac syndrome. The rearrangement uses TRBV27 and TRBJ2-1, with D unresolved. Sequenced sample: CD8+ T cells from PBMCs. The CDR3 bases are TGTGCCAGCACTCCTGGTAGCTCCTACAATGAGCAGTTCTTC. This encodes CASTPGSSYNEQFF.